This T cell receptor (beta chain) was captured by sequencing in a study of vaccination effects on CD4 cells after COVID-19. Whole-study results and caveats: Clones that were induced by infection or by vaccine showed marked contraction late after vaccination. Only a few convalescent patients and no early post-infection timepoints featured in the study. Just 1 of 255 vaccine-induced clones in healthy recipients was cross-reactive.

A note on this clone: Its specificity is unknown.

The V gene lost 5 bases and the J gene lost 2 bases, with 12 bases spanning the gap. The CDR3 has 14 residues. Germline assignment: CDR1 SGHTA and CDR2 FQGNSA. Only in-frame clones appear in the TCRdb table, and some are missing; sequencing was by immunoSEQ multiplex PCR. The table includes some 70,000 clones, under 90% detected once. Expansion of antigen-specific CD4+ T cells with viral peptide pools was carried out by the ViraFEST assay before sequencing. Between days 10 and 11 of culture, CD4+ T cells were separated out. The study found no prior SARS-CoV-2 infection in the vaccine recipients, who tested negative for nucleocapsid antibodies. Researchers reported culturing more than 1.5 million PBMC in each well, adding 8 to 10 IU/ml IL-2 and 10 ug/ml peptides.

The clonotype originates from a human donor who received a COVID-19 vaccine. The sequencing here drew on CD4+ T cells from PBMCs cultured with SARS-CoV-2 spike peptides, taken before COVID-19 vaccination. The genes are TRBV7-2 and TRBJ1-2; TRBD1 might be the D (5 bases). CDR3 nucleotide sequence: TGTGCCAGCAGCCCGGGACCCCTAAACTATGGCTACACCTTC. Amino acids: CASSPGPLNYGYTF.